This TCR beta chain was observed in a study of CD4 T cell repertoires in COVID-19. Notes on this clone: Its specificity is not known.

Assay used: immunoSEQ multiplex PCR; TCRdb lists only in-frame clones, some missing. The data show about 75,000 clones, under 90% seen once. No culture step preceded sequencing of the ex vivo isolated memory T cells. Overall study results and limits: Some SARS-CoV-2 clonotypes, between about 6 and 28%, recurred in SARS-CoV and/or HKU1 cultures.

CDR3 length: 15 amino acids. CDR1 is SNHLY, CDR2 FYNNEI, per germline. V gave up 4 bases and J gave up 2 bases; unmatched junction bases: 5. The sequence came from a human donor who had COVID-19. The sample here was CD4+ T cells from peripheral blood, taken after recovery from COVID-19. The chain links TRBV2 to TRBJ1-3, with 7 bases that match TRBD1. The CDR3 coding sequence is TGTGCCAGCAGTGGGGACAGACCTACTGGAAACACCATATATTTT. Amino acid sequence: CASSGDRPTGNTIYF.